These T cell receptor beta chains were read from a single sample in a study of beta chain features in type 1 diabetes. Generated by immunoSEQ multiplex PCR, the TCRdb table keeps only in-frame clones and is missing some. The table lists 160,000 or so clones, approximately 10% of them singletons. Sequenced input: central memory CD4+ T cells from blood. The origin of the receptors is a woman between 25 and 40 years old with type 1 diabetes. CDR3s include the opening cysteine and the closing phenylalanine or tryptophan. D genes are given only for firm matches. Some rows mark clone size as missing; the rest say once, few, many or name a class of expanded clone.

j_gene | abundance | v_gene | d_gene | len | CDR3aa | CDR3nt
TRBJ1-5 | . | TRBV10-3 | . | 16 | CAISESAAPSNQPQHF | TGTGCCATCAGTGAGTCTGCGGCACCCAGCAATCAGCCCCAGCATTTT
TRBJ2-1 | . | TRBV5-6 | TRBD2 | 16 | CASSQTWLAGGSEQFF | TGTGCCAGCAGCCAGACGTGGCTAGCGGGAGGGAGTGAGCAGTTCTTC
TRBJ2-7 | . | TRBV5-1 | TRBD1 | 15 | CASSPMGQTTREQYF | TGCGCCAGCAGCCCGATGGGACAGACTACTCGCGAGCAGTACTTC
TRBJ2-7 | few | TRBV2 | TRBD1 | 12 | CASTGQGYEQYF | TGTGCCAGCACGGGACAGGGGTACGAGCAGTACTTC
TRBJ2-7 | . | TRBV7-2 | TRBD1 | 18 | CASSLAGGRQGYSYEQYF | TGTGCCAGCAGCTTAGCTGGGGGTAGACAGGGCTATTCCTACGAGCAGTACTTC
TRBJ2-2 | . | TRBV11-1 | TRBD1 | 17 | CASSPGAGQGDTGELFF | TGTGCCAGCAGCCCAGGGGCAGGCCAGGGGGACACCGGGGAGCTGTTTTTT
TRBJ1-1 | few | TRBV6-1 | . | 13 | CASSEYQVSEAFF | TGTGCCAGCAGTGAATATCAGGTATCTGAAGCTTTCTTT
TRBJ2-5 | few | TRBV5-1 | . | 13 | CASSFQGKETQYF | TGCGCCAGCAGCTTCCAGGGGAAAGAGACCCAGTACTTC
TRBJ2-3 | many | TRBV10-3 | TRBD2 | 15 | CAIRTGTSHSDTQYF | TGTGCCATCAGGACCGGGACTAGCCACTCCGATACGCAGTATTTT
TRBJ1-1 | . | TRBV5-8 | . | 13 | CASSPLGSSGTFF | TGTGCCAGCAGCCCCTTGGGCAGTTCGGGGACTTTCTTT
TRBJ2-7 | . | TRBV7-9 | . | 11 | CASSRSYEQYF | TGTGCCAGCAGCCGTTCCTACGAGCAGTACTTC
TRBJ1-1 | . | TRBV7-6 | TRBD1 | 14 | CASSLQGMNTEAFF | TGTGCCAGCAGCCTACAGGGGATGAACACTGAAGCTTTCTTT
TRBJ2-1 | . | TRBV7-2 | TRBD2 | 18 | CASSRGWVAGGTYNEQFF | TGTGCCAGCAGCAGGGGGTGGGTAGCGGGAGGTACCTACAATGAGCAGTTCTTC
TRBJ1-2 | few | TRBV7-9 | . | 11 | CASSLGGGYTF | TGTGCCAGCAGCCTGGGCGGCGGGTACACCTTC
TRBJ2-2 | . | TRBV28 | . | 15 | CASSSQTLVTGELFF | TGTGCCAGCAGTTCCCAAACCTTAGTTACCGGGGAGCTGTTTTTT
TRBJ2-2 | few | TRBV11-2 | TRBD2 | 14 | CASSPGTRTGELFF | TGTGCCAGCAGCCCCGGGACTAGGACCGGGGAGCTGTTTTTT
TRBJ2-1 | few | TRBV30 | TRBD1 | 11 | CAGWTGAEQFF | TGTGCCGGATGGACAGGGGCTGAGCAGTTCTTC
TRBJ2-1 | few | TRBV20-1 | TRBD2 | 11 | CSAAGLAEQFF | TGCAGTGCTGCTGGACTAGCGGAGCAGTTCTTC
TRBJ2-5 | few | TRBV6-5 | TRBD2 | 15 | CASSYQLAGEETQYF | TGTGCCAGCAGTTACCAACTAGCGGGAGAAGAGACCCAGTACTTC
TRBJ2-2 | few | TRBV30 | TRBD1 | 14 | CASDRTQNTGELFF | TGTGCCTCGGACAGGACGCAGAACACCGGGGAGCTGTTTTTT
TRBJ1-1 | few | TRBV9 | . | 14 | CASSVGQLNTEAFF | TGTGCCAGCAGCGTAGGGCAGTTGAACACTGAAGCTTTCTTT
TRBJ2-5 | few | TRBV5-1 | TRBD2 | 15 | CASSATSGTQETQYF | TGCGCCAGCAGCGCGACTAGCGGGACCCAAGAGACCCAGTACTTC
TRBJ2-7 | few | TRBV2 | . | 11 | CASRRTYEQYF | TGTGCCAGCAGGAGGACCTACGAGCAGTACTTC
TRBJ2-7 | few | TRBV29-1 | . | 11 | CSAGDLYEQYF | TGCAGCGCCGGGGACTTATACGAGCAGTACTTC
TRBJ2-7 | few | TRBV7-9 | . | 14 | CASSFIQGGDEQYF | TGTGCCAGCAGCTTTATACAGGGGGGGGACGAGCAGTACTTC
TRBJ2-7 | . | TRBV5-1 | TRBD1 | 14 | CASSPDRNSYEQYF | TGCGCCAGCAGCCCGGACAGGAACTCCTACGAGCAGTACTTC
TRBJ2-2 | few | TRBV11-1 | . | 15 | CASSGQARRTGELFF | TGTGCCAGCAGCGGACAAGCGAGACGAACCGGGGAGCTGTTTTTT
TRBJ1-2 | few | TRBV27 | . | 12 | CASRRTDYGYTF | TGTGCCAGCAGGAGGACAGATTACGGCTACACCTTC
TRBJ1-2 | few | TRBV2 | TRBD1 | 13 | CASRDRGVGGYTF | TGTGCCAGCAGGGACAGGGGAGTGGGTGGCTACACCTTC
TRBJ2-5 | . | TRBV18 | . | 13 | CASSPWGEETQYF | TGTGCCAGCTCACCCTGGGGGGAAGAGACCCAGTACTTC
TRBJ2-7 | . | TRBV4-2 | . | 16 | CASSQGFSESSYEQYF | TGTGCCAGCAGCCAAGGTTTCAGCGAGAGCTCCTACGAGCAGTACTTC
TRBJ1-4 | . | TRBV12-2 | . | 19 | CASRPRDRKMGPTNEKLFF | TGTGCAAGTCGCCCCAGGGACAGGAAAATGGGACCAACTAATGAAAAACTGTTTTTT
TRBJ2-5 | . | TRBV30 | . | 15 | CAWSVRGGMRETQYF | TGTGCCTGGAGTGTACGGGGAGGAATGCGAGAGACCCAGTACTTC
TRBJ2-4 | . | TRBV11-3 | TRBD2 | 15 | CASSWGGRAKNIQYF | TGTGCCAGCAGCTGGGGCGGGAGGGCCAAAAACATTCAGTACTTC
TRBJ2-1 | . | TRBV5-1 | . | 15 | CASSEGAGIYNEQFF | TGCGCCAGCAGCGAAGGGGCGGGGATTTACAATGAGCAGTTCTTC
TRBJ1-1 | few | TRBV28 | TRBD1 | 14 | CASTRDRGKPEAFF | TGTGCCAGCACCCGGGACAGGGGAAAACCTGAAGCTTTCTTT
TRBJ1-2 | . | TRBV27 | TRBD1 | 15 | CASRPTGAPAYGYTF | TGTGCCAGCAGACCTACAGGGGCACCTGCCTATGGCTACACCTTC
TRBJ2-1 | few | TRBV11-2 | TRBD1 | 15 | CASSQDRGFYNEQFF | TGTGCCAGCAGTCAGGACAGGGGATTCTACAATGAGCAGTTCTTC
TRBJ2-7 | few | TRBV6-9 | . | 14 | CASSYARVGYEQYF | TGTGCCAGCAGTTATGCCAGGGTGGGCTACGAGCAGTACTTC
TRBJ2-3 | . | TRBV9 | . | 14 | CASSPGTYTDTQYF | TGTGCCAGCAGCCCCGGGACTTACACAGATACGCAGTATTTT